What follows are 18 T cell receptor beta chains derived from one specimen sequenced in a study of T-cell reconstitution after alpha-beta-depleted transplantation in children. As it was prepared, the TCRbeta library received unique molecular identifiers. One entry per CDR3 protein results from TCRdb running MiXCR on the PCR reads. The sample has about 150,000 distinct CDR3 sequences, about 9% seen once. The material was PBMCs, mostly from graft donor cells, obtained 180 days after TCRalphabeta/CD19-depleted stem cell transplant. The receptors here all came from a female patient aged 2-9 years who had a stem cell transplant for congenital amegakaryocytic thrombocytopenia, so the T cells may come from the graft donor.

Details on this clonotype: Just one base apart from a much larger clone, this may be a read error. The V gene is TRBV5-4, the J gene TRBJ2-7, with TRBD1 identical over 8 bases. Trimming took 2 bases from V and 2 from J; bases not matched to a gene: 3. This CDR3 is 14 amino acids long. CDR1 and CDR2 from the germline V gene are SGHNT and YYREEE (reference sequence). The CDR3 region has the DNA TGTGCCAGCAGCTTCGAACAGGGGGCCTACGAGCAGTACTTC. Its protein is CASSFEQGAYEQYF.

This clonotype has more than one count but fewer than ten. The rearrangement joins TRBV29-1 to TRBJ2-5; 9 bases map to TRBD2. Germline V CDR1 and CDR2: SQVTM, ANQGSEA. The CDR3 has 13 amino acids. V was pared by 6 bases and J by 4 bases, with 6 bases of the junction left unmatched. The chain's CDR3 is CSVRGGPGETQYF. For the CDR3, the DNA is TGCAGCGTGCGGGGGGGCCCTGGAGAGACCCAGTACTTC.

As to this clonotype: Germline and junction disagree at one end, which may indicate a read error. The CDR3 sequence: CATSPQGMSGELFF. CDR3 DNA: TGTGCCACCTCACCACAAGGGATGAGCGGGGAGCTGTTTTTT. This chain links TRBV18 with TRBJ2-2; D unclear. This CDR3 has 14 residues. The germline V gene encodes CDR1 KGHSH and CDR2 LQKENI.

This clonotype was found once. The chain combines TRBV12-2 with TRBJ2-5; TRBD1 is taken as the D call from the table, unchecked against the DNA. TRBV12-2 is a documented pseudogene. This CDR3 region has 19 residues. The CDR3 coding sequence is TGTGCAAGTCGCTTAGCGACTCTCCGGGACAGCAAAGTTGAAGAGACCCAGTACTTC. It encodes CASRLATLRDSKVEETQYF.

This clonotype was counted ten times or more. The J gene is TRBJ1-5, the V gene TRBV5-5; no clear D gene. The CDR3 loop spans 13 amino acids. Germline V lookup: CDR1 SGHKS, CDR2 YYEKEE (reference sequence). V was shortened by 2 bases and J by 7 bases, with 10 bases between the two germline ends. This CDR3 reads CASSFEAFQPQHF. As DNA, the CDR3 is TGTGCCAGCAGCTTCGAGGCTTTCCAGCCCCAGCATTTT.

Many counts were recorded for this clonotype. The CDR3 loop reads CASSPGLARAYEQYF. For the CDR3, the DNA is TGTGCCAGCAGCCCGGGACTAGCGCGAGCCTACGAGCAGTACTTC. V is TRBV12-3 or TRBV12-4 and J is TRBJ2-7, with 10 bases identical to TRBD2. CDR3 size: 15 residues. V was clipped by 6 bases and J by 2 bases; unmatched bases: 7.

This clonotype has at least ten counts. V gene TRBV5-1 combines with J gene TRBJ1-4; TRBD1 aligns across 7 bases. The germline V gene encodes CDR1 SGHRS and CDR2 YFSETQ. The CDR3 loop spans 16 amino acids. V lost 4 bases and J lost 0; bases outside the gene matches: 6. The CDR3 sequence: CASSTDRTATNEKLFF. Here the CDR3 DNA reads TGCGCCAGCAGCACGGACAGGACAGCAACTAATGAAAAACTGTTTTTT.

This clonotype was picked up many times. The chain couples TRBV20-1 to TRBJ2-1; D is perhaps TRBD2 (6 bases). Between the trimmed V and J ends, which lost 5 bases and 4 bases, there was a span of 27 bases. The CDR3 contains 18 residues. The germline CDR1 and CDR2 sequences are DFQATT and SNEGSKA (reference sequence). CDR3 in amino acids: CSAGGDLGLVGIYNEQFF. The CDR3 nucleotides read TGCAGTGCTGGAGGGGACTTAGGTCTAGTGGGGATATACAATGAGCAGTTCTTC.

In its sample, this clonotype was seen many times. The rearrangement links TRBV12-3 or TRBV12-4 to TRBJ2-1, with unresolved D. The CDR3 length is 14 residues. V was shortened by 6 bases and J by 0 bases, with 9 bases between the two germline ends. The CDR3 coding sequence is TGTGCCAGCAGCTCGGCTGGCTCCTACAATGAGCAGTTCTTC. It specifies CASSSAGSYNEQFF.

This clonotype was counted ten times or more. This chain links TRBV29-1 with TRBJ1-1, with D uncertain. The CDR3 runs 13 residues. V lost 3 bases and J 2 bases, leaving 10 bases between the germline ends. Germline assignment: CDR1 SQVTM and CDR2 ANQGSEA. DNA of the CDR3: TGCAGCGTTGAGGTCGTTCGCAACACTGAAGCTTTCTTT. Translation gives CSVEVVRNTEAFF.

This clonotype appeared many times. This sequence joins TRBV20-1 and TRBJ1-1; no definite D call. The V gene lost 4 bases and the J gene lost 3 bases, with 12 bases spanning the gap. Per the germline V gene, CDR1 is DFQATT and CDR2 is SNEGSKA (reference sequence). The CDR3 has 13 amino acids. The CDR3: CSAMGQTYTEAFF. The CDR3 DNA follows: TGCAGTGCTATGGGCCAGACGTACACTGAAGCTTTCTTT.

This clonotype appeared a few times. The chain carries TRBV7-9 and TRBJ1-3; D gene uncertain. CDR3 length equals 16 residues. V lost 5 bases, J lost 0 bases, and 14 bases lay in between. CDR1 SEHNR and CDR2 FQNEAQ come from the germline V gene (reference sequence). For the CDR3, the DNA is TGTGCCAGCAGCCCCATGCCGCTTAGCTCTGGAAACACCATATATTTT. Translated: CASSPMPLSSGNTIYF.

The J gene is TRBJ1-4, the V gene TRBV6-1; no definite D call. CDR1 is MNHNS and CDR2 is SASEGT in the germline V gene. V was pared by 6 bases and J by 5 bases, with 13 bases between. CDR3 length: 14 residues. CDR3 sequence reads: CASSDTVGNEKLFF. The CDR3 nucleotides are TGTGCCAGCAGCGACACGGTCGGCAATGAAAAACTGTTTTTT.

V and J are TRBV5-1 and TRBJ2-2; tentatively, D is TRBD1 (6 bases). Germline V gene sequence: CDR1 SGHRS, CDR2 YFSETQ. The CDR3 is made up of 16 amino acids. The V end was cut by 3 bases, the J end by 0 bases, with 12 bases between. CDR3: CASSSRRQANTGELFF. The CDR3 DNA reads as TGCGCCAGCAGCTCACGCCGACAGGCGAACACCGGGGAGCTGTTTTTT.

This clonotype has at least ten counts. The rearrangement links TRBV5-1 to TRBJ2-3; no clear D. The germline V gene encodes CDR1 SGHRS and CDR2 YFSETQ. With 4 bases removed from V and 2 bases from J, the gap between germline ends came to 17 bases. CDR3 length: 16 amino acids. The CDR3 sequence is CASSPRTSRHTDTQYF. CDR3 bases: TGCGCCAGCAGCCCACGAACCAGTCGCCACACAGATACGCAGTATTTT.

Concerning this clonotype: A clone one base away is much larger, so this may be a read error. The chain employs TRBV5-1 and TRBJ1-2; 8 nucleotides match TRBD1. The V segment lost 2 bases and the J segment 9 bases; nucleotides outside the gene matches: 9. Germline CDR1 reads SGHRS; CDR2 reads YFSETQ. The CDR3 runs to 14 residues. The chain's CDR3 is CASSLGGQGHCYTF. Written as DNA, the CDR3 is TGCGCCAGCAGCTTAGGCGGACAGGGCCATTGCTACACCTTC.

This clonotype has a handful of counts. The rearrangement joins TRBV15 to TRBJ2-5, with D unresolved. Trimming left V 1 base short and J 2 bases short, with 5 bases between. CDR1 and CDR2 from the germline V gene are LNHNV and YYDKDF (reference sequence). The CDR3 runs to 13 residues. The CDR3 DNA is TGTGCCACCAGCAGAGGAATTCAAGAGACCCAGTACTTC. Translated: CATSRGIQETQYF.

This clonotype was seen many times. This chain joins TRBV27 and TRBJ1-2, with D perhaps matching TRBD1 (6 bases). Germline CDR1 and CDR2: MNHEY and SMNVEV (reference sequence). The CDR3 consists of 13 residues. Trimming took 3 bases from V and 8 from J, leaving 13 bases between them. The CDR3 nucleotides read TGTGCCAGCAGTTTCCTGGACAGTGGAGGCTACACCTTC. Its translation is CASSFLDSGGYTF.